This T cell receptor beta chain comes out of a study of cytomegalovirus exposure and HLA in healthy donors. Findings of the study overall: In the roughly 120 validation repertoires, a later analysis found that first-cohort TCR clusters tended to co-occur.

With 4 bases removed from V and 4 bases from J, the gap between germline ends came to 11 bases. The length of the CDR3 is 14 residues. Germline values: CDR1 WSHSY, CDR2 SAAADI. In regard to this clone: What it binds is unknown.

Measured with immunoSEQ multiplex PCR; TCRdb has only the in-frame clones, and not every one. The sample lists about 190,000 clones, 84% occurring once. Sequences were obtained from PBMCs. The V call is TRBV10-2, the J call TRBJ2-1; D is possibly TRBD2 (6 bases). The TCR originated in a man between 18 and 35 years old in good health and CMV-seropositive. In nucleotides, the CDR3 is TGCGCCAGCAGTGTGGGCGGGGTATACAATGAGCAGTTCTTC. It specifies CASSVGGVYNEQFF.